What follows describes a single T cell receptor (beta chain). This entry is derived from a study of blood T cell repertoires in COVID-19. Study at large: Sources were T cells, B-cell-depleted T cells, or PBMCs; the material itself was cDNA or gDNA.

The protocol was immunoSEQ multiplex PCR, while the TCRdb copy is restricted to in-frame clones and leaves out a portion. The sample has around 240,000 clones, 65% to 90% seen once; the top ten hold approximately 1.5%. With 6 bases clipped from V and 9 bases from J, the junction kept 7 bases outside the gene matches. This CDR3 has 14 amino acids. The germline V gene has CDR1 MNHEY and CDR2 SVGEGT. V and J are TRBV6-2 or TRBV6-3 and TRBJ1-6; 8 positions agree with TRBD1. The clonotype comes from a woman between 35 and 50 years old who had recovered from COVID-19. The sample was peripheral blood. CDR3 sequence (DNA): TGTGCCAGCAGCCCCGGACAGGGCGCTTCACCCCTCCACTTT. Amino acid sequence: CASSPGQGASPLHF.